Only a few counts were recorded for the clone carrying this T cell receptor beta chain. Germline V CDR1 and CDR2: GTSNPN, SVGIG (reference sequence). V was clipped by 0 bases and J by 9 bases, with 12 bases between them. This CDR3 is built from 13 residues. A library of TCRbeta sequences, prepared with unique molecular identifiers, was generated. One entry per CDR3 protein results from TCRdb running MiXCR on the PCR reads. Among hundreds of thousands of distinct CDR3 sequences listed, about 9.5% were seen once. This specimen belongs to a study of T-cell reconstitution after alpha-beta-depleted transplantation in children.

This clonotype was obtained from a human donor who donated a stem cell graft to a child with acute lymphoblastic leukemia. This chain connects TRBV30 to TRBJ2-1; D is uncertain. This specimen was PBMCs from the stem cell graft donor, taken from the stem cell graft. For the CDR3, the DNA is TGTGCCTGGAGTGTAAGGTTCAGAGGTGAGCAGTTCTTC. This encodes CAWSVRFRGEQFF.